One and the same sample provided the 20 T cell receptor beta chains below, sequenced in a study of T cells in Graves' hyperthyroidism and ophthalmopathy. RNA transcripts provided the source from which TCR beta CDR3 regions were amplified. HTBI primers were used for first-round RT-PCR of the TCR CDR3. Each CDR3 protein is one row after TCRdb ran MiXCR on the multiplex PCR reads. The profile shows approximately 610,000 distinct CDR3 sequences, about 15% of them singletons. The specimen sequenced was blood. Receptors were obtained from a woman aged 40 to 50 with Graves' ophthalmopathy.

This clonotype was observed a few times. The chain has TRBV9 and TRBJ2-7; D is unresolved. From germline, CDR1 is SGDLS and CDR2 YYNGEE. With 0 bases removed from V and 0 bases from J, the gap between germline ends came to 10 bases. CDR3 size: 15 residues. In DNA form, the CDR3 reads TGTGCCAGCAGCGTAGGTGTGACAAGCTCCTACGAGCAGTACTTC. Translating gives CASSVGVTSSYEQYF.

This clonotype was seen ten or more times. The rearrangement joins TRBV6-5 to TRBJ2-7; D is uncertain. The CDR3 is 15 amino acids. V shed 0 bases and J shed 1 base, with 10 bases lying between them. CDR1 and CDR2 from the germline V gene are MNHEY and SVGAGI. The CDR3 coding sequence is TGTGCCAGCAGTTACTCCCAAAGTACATCCTACGAGCAGTACTTC. It encodes CASSYSQSTSYEQYF.

The gene calls are TRBV6-1 and TRBJ2-7; possibly TRBD2 for D (6 bases). Germline values: CDR1 MNHNS, CDR2 SASEGT. The V gene lost 5 bases and the J gene lost 3 bases, with 17 bases spanning the gap. This CDR3 comprises 15 residues. DNA of the CDR3: TGTGCCAGCAGTCCCGCCGGACTACCGTACTACGAGCAGTACTTC. Its protein product is CASSPAGLPYYEQYF.

V is TRBV28 and J is TRBJ2-3; the match to TRBD2 covers 7 bases. The J segment lost 5 bases and the V segment lost 5 bases, leaving 7 bases of the junction unmatched. CDR1 and CDR2 from the germline V gene are MDHEN and SYDVKM. This CDR3 has 14 residues. The chain's CDR3 is CASSEGGIEDTQYF. CDR3 bases: TGTGCCAGCAGTGAGGGAGGGATTGAAGATACGCAGTATTTT.

This clonotype was observed at least ten times. The chain employs TRBV6-1 and TRBJ2-7; the match to TRBD2 covers 14 bases. V shed 6 bases and J 3 bases; nucleotides not matched to a gene: 4. CDR3 length: 15 amino acids. Per the germline V gene, CDR1 is MNHNS and CDR2 is SASEGT. CDR3 in amino acids: CASRSGTSGSYEQYF. The CDR3 region has the DNA TGTGCCAGCAGGTCCGGGACTAGCGGGAGCTACGAGCAGTACTTC.

The V and J genes are TRBV20-1 and TRBJ1-5; D may be TRBD1 (5 bases). The germline V gene encodes CDR1 DFQATT and CDR2 SNEGSKA (reference sequence). This CDR3 contains 12 residues. Deletions cut 4 bases from V and 9 bases from J, with 13 bases between. CDR3 in amino acids: CSATGKDRPQHF. The CDR3 coding sequence is TGCAGTGCTACAGGGAAAGATCGGCCCCAGCATTTT.

This clonotype was seen many times. The rearrangement uses TRBV6-1 and TRBJ2-2; D unresolved. V was pared by 2 bases and J by 5 bases, with 3 bases between. Germline lookup yields CDR1 MNHNS and CDR2 SASEGT. The CDR3 loop spans 12 amino acids. The CDR3 coding sequence is TGTGCCAGCAGTGAACTGACCGGGGAGCTGTTTTTT. This translates into CASSELTGELFF.

This clonotype was observed at least ten times. The J gene is TRBJ1-6, the V gene TRBV19; D is uncertain. The CDR3 has 14 residues. Germline assignment: CDR1 LNHDA and CDR2 SQIVND (reference sequence). Trimming took off 6 bases at V and 3 bases at J, with 9 bases between the two ends. This CDR3 is CASRLASYNSPLHF. DNA of the CDR3: TGTGCCAGTAGGTTGGCAAGCTATAATTCACCCCTCCACTTT.

The J gene is TRBJ2-2, the V gene TRBV6-1, with a tentative D call TRBD1 (6 bases). This CDR3 region has 13 residues. V was pared by 6 bases and J by 6 bases, with 11 bases between. CDR1 and CDR2 from the germline V gene are MNHNS and SASEGT. CDR3 in DNA: TGTGCCAGCAGAACCAGGACAGCCGGGGAGCTGTTTTTT. Its translation is CASRTRTAGELFF.

The sample holds many counts of this clonotype. The chain couples TRBV27 to TRBJ2-7, with TRBD1 as a possible D gene (5 bases). Germline CDR1 and CDR2: MNHEY and SMNVEV (reference sequence). Between the trimmed V and J ends, which lost 4 bases and 3 bases, there was a span of 10 bases. There are 13 residues in the CDR3. The CDR3 region is CASSSTDSYEQYF. Written as DNA, the CDR3 is TGTGCCAGCAGTTCAACCGACAGCTACGAGCAGTACTTC.

This clonotype came up many times. This chain links TRBV6-1 with TRBJ2-2; no clear D. CDR1 and CDR2 from the germline V gene are MNHNS and SASEGT. Trimming removed 7 bases at V and 3 bases at J, with 12 bases between. The CDR3 runs to 14 residues. The CDR3, as DNA: TGTGCCAGCATCGCGACTGGGTACACCGGGGAGCTGTTTTTT. It codes for CASIATGYTGELFF.

In this sample, this clonotype turned up a few times. This sequence joins TRBV7-9 and TRBJ2-7; 8 bases line up with TRBD1. From germline, CDR1 is SEHNR and CDR2 FQNEAQ (reference sequence). The CDR3 consists of 13 residues. V lost 5 bases to trimming and J lost 6 bases; unmatched junction nucleotides: 6. CDR3 loop: CASSASGGSEQYF. In DNA form, the CDR3 reads TGTGCCAGCAGCGCATCAGGGGGCTCCGAGCAGTACTTC. The whole variable domain, remainder taken from reference TRBV7-9 and TRBJ2-7, is DTGVSQNPRHKITKRGQNVTFRCDPISEHNRLYWYRQTLGQGPEFLTYFQNEAQLEKSRLLSDRFSAERPKGSFSTLEIQRTEQGDSAMYLCASSASGGSEQYFGPGTRLTVT.

This clonotype was recorded at least ten times. The J gene is TRBJ2-2, the V gene TRBV30, with TRBD2 identical over 10 bases. The CDR3 consists of 14 residues. The junction had 3 bases not matched to a gene; V was cut back by 2 bases and J by 6 bases. Germline CDR1 GTSNPN, CDR2 SVGIG (reference sequence). The CDR3 bases are TGTGCCTGGAGTCTAGCGGGAGTCTCCGGGGAGCTGTTTTTT. Encoded protein: CAWSLAGVSGELFF.

This clonotype occurred many times. This chain joins TRBV11-1 and TRBJ1-1, with D unclear. V dropped 5 bases and J dropped 0 bases, with 10 bases sitting between them. Germline V lookup: CDR1 SGHAT, CDR2 FQDESV (reference sequence). The CDR3 runs to 14 residues. Written as DNA, the CDR3 is TGTGCCAGCAGCGGCCAGGCTGTGAACACTGAAGCTTTCTTT. This codes for CASSGQAVNTEAFF.

This rearrangement joins TRBV28 to TRBJ1-5; D is perhaps TRBD1 (6 bases). Germline V gene sequence: CDR1 MDHEN, CDR2 SYDVKM. The V and J ends lost 5 bases and 4 bases respectively, with 15 bases between them. The CDR3 sequence is 15 residues long. The CDR3 is CASSVLNRENQPQHF. CDR3 nucleotides: TGTGCCAGCAGTGTCCTCAACAGGGAAAATCAGCCCCAGCATTTT.

In its sample, this clonotype was seen many times. The chain combines TRBV2 with TRBJ2-5; 7 positions agree with TRBD1. Germline lookup yields CDR1 SNHLY and CDR2 FYNNEI. V trimming: 6 bases; J trimming: 4 bases; junction bases outside the gene matches: 8. This CDR3 has 14 amino acids. This chain's CDR3 is CASSPTRTGETQYF. The CDR3, as DNA: TGTGCCAGCAGCCCCACAAGGACAGGAGAGACCCAGTACTTC.

This clonotype was counted many times. This chain uses TRBV29-1 with TRBJ1-2; D is uncertain. The CDR3 loop spans 13 amino acids. Between the trimmed V and J ends, which lost 4 bases and 2 bases, there was a span of 11 bases. CDR1 and CDR2 (germline): SQVTM, ANQGSEA. The CDR3 DNA sequence: TGCAGCGTTGTGGTGGTCGGGAACTATGGCTACACCTTC. Residues: CSVVVVGNYGYTF.

V and J are TRBV5-1 and TRBJ2-7; 11 bases match TRBD1. V dropped 9 bases and J dropped 5; count of bases not matched to a gene: 4. The CDR3 contains 12 residues. Germline V gives CDR1 SGHRS, CDR2 YFSETQ. CDR3 amino acids: CATMGQGDEQYF. The CDR3 nucleotides are TGCGCCACCATGGGACAGGGGGACGAGCAGTACTTC.

As for this clonotype: This may be a read error, as it is one base from a much larger clone. This rearrangement joins TRBV6-2 or TRBV6-3 to TRBJ1-2, with D uncertain. CDR1 is MNHEY and CDR2 is SVGEGT in the germline V gene. The CDR3 loop spans 14 amino acids. The CDR3 is CARSSLGRLYGYTF. Here the CDR3 DNA reads TGTGCCAGGAGTTCCCTCGGACGCCTATATGGCTACACCTTC.

CDR3 region: CASSTISGSTDTQYF. Written as DNA, the CDR3 is TGTGCCAGCAGCACAATCAGCGGGAGCACAGATACGCAGTATTTT. The chain is built from TRBV11-1 and TRBJ2-3; tentative D call: TRBD2 (6 bases). Germline CDR1 SGHAT, CDR2 FQDESV (reference sequence). V was cut by 5 bases and J by 0 bases, with 12 bases left in between. The CDR3 totals 15 residues. Supplemented by reference TRBV11-1 and TRBJ2-3, the full variable domain reads EAEVAQSPRYKITEKSQAVAFWCDPISGHATLYWYRQILGQGPELLVQFQDESVVDDSQLPKDRFSAERLKGVDSTLKIQPAELGDSAMYLCASSTISGSTDTQYFGPGTRLTVL.